The 19 T cell receptor beta chains in this list originate from one sample, sequenced in a study of blood T cell repertoires in COVID-19. The assay was immunoSEQ multiplex PCR, and TCRdb's table has in-frame clones only and misses some. This sample carries around 70,000 clones, about four fifths of them seen once, and the ten largest clones take roughly 15%. Sequenced input: peripheral blood. The origin of the receptors is a human donor in a cohort sampled during active COVID-19.

The rearrangement joins TRBV18 to TRBJ2-3; 10 positions match TRBD2. This CDR3 is 16 amino acids long. V shed 4 bases, J shed 2 bases, and the junction held 6 bases outside the gene matches. Germline CDR1 KGHSH, CDR2 LQKENI. In DNA form, the CDR3 reads TGTGCCAGCTCACTTCGCACTAGCGGGAACACAGATACGCAGTATTTT. Protein product: CASSLRTSGNTDTQYF.

A few counts support this clone. The chain has TRBV25-1 and TRBJ1-1, with D unresolved. The length of the CDR3 is 13 residues. Germline CDR1 is MGHDK and CDR2 is SYGVNS. Trimming removed 1 base at V and 3 bases at J, with 6 bases between. In nucleotides, the CDR3 is TGTGCCAGCAGTGAATTCGGGGACACTGAAGCTTTCTTT. It translates to CASSEFGDTEAFF.

CDR3 sequence reads: CASSAQGRDTEAFF. For the CDR3, the DNA is TGTGCCAGCAGCGCACAGGGTCGGGACACTGAAGCTTTCTTT. This chain links TRBV2 with TRBJ1-1; possible D gene TRBD1, 6 bases. V was clipped by 6 bases and J by 3 bases, with 14 bases between them. CDR1 SNHLY and CDR2 FYNNEI come from the germline V gene. The CDR3 contains 14 residues.

The gene calls are TRBV7-6 and TRBJ2-7; 9 bases match TRBD1. Germline assignment: CDR1 SGHVS and CDR2 FNYEAQ. V lost 5 bases to trimming and J lost 2 bases; unmatched junction nucleotides: 7. This CDR3 region has 15 residues. CDR3 sequence: CASSLRDRAAYEQYF. In nucleotides, the CDR3 is TGTGCCAGCAGCCTCCGGGACAGGGCCGCCTACGAGCAGTACTTC.

The V and J genes are TRBV7-8 and TRBJ2-5; 8 bases map to TRBD2. V dropped 1 base and J dropped 0; count of bases not matched to a gene: 4. Germline V gene lookup returns CDR1 SGHVS and CDR2 FQNEAQ. This CDR3 region has 16 residues. CDR3 nucleotide sequence: TGTGCCAGCAGCTTAGGACTAGCGCTGTACCAAGAGACCCAGTACTTC. Translating it yields CASSLGLALYQETQYF.

The rearrangement joins TRBV29-1 to TRBJ2-7, with D tentatively TRBD2 (6 bases). V was trimmed by 6 bases and J by 6 bases, leaving 18 bases between them. The V gene's germline CDR1 is SQVTM and CDR2 ANQGSEA. The CDR3 length is 13 residues. This CDR3 is CSVSTPGVAEQYF. In DNA form, the CDR3 reads TGCAGCGTATCTACGCCGGGAGTAGCCGAGCAGTACTTC.

The chain combines TRBV5-6 with TRBJ1-4, with a tentative D call TRBD1 (5 bases). From germline, CDR1 is SGHDT and CDR2 YYEEEE. The CDR3 covers 16 residues. V lost 2 bases, J lost 0 bases, and 11 bases lay in between. CDR3 protein: CASSFSEGATNEKLFF. CDR3 nucleotides: TGTGCCAGCAGCTTCTCCGAAGGGGCAACTAATGAAAAACTGTTTTTT.

The chain combines TRBV6-2 or TRBV6-3 with TRBJ2-7; a weak D match, TRBD2 (6 bases). V was shortened by 4 bases and J by 3 bases, with 16 bases between the two germline ends. Germline V gene sequence: CDR1 MNHEY, CDR2 SVGEGT. The CDR3 length is 15 residues. Here the CDR3 DNA reads TGTGCCAGCAGTTTAGGCGGGGTAGGGGTCTACGAGCAGTACTTC. This translates into CASSLGGVGVYEQYF.

V usage is TRBV11-3 and J usage is TRBJ2-7, with 8 bases lining up with TRBD2. The germline V gene has CDR1 SGHNT and CDR2 YENEEA. The CDR3 spans 16 residues. V lost 1 base, J lost 2 bases, and 7 bases stayed unmatched. DNA of the CDR3: TGTGCCAGCAGCTTAGGCCCTGCGGGAGGTACCTACGAGCAGTACTTC. Amino acid sequence: CASSLGPAGGTYEQYF.

This chain uses TRBV18 with TRBJ2-7, with D uncertain. The CDR3 sequence is 13 residues long. Germline lookup yields CDR1 KGHSH and CDR2 LQKENI. V was clipped by 5 bases and J by 3 bases, with 11 bases between them. In nucleotides, the CDR3 is TGTGCCAGCTCAGCAGGTCCCTACTACGAGCAGTACTTC. Its protein product is CASSAGPYYEQYF.

The V gene is TRBV21-1, the J gene TRBJ2-1; whether TRBD1, the table's D call, matches the DNA was not checked. TRBV21-1 is a pseudogene locus. The length of the CDR3 is 12 residues. The CDR3 DNA is TGTGCCAGCAGCAAACTGGCAAGTGAGCAGTTCTTC. Its translation is CASSKLASEQFF.

This clone was detected only once. This chain links TRBV18 with TRBJ2-3; D possibly corresponds to TRBD1 (5 bases). Trimming left V 2 bases short and J 5 bases short, with 11 bases between. This CDR3 has 14 residues. Germline CDR1 and CDR2: KGHSH and LQKENI. The CDR3 loop is CASSPATGKDTQYF. The CDR3, as DNA: TGTGCCAGCTCACCAGCCACAGGCAAAGATACGCAGTATTTT.

The V gene is TRBV3-1 (or the pseudogene TRBV3-2), the J gene TRBJ2-7, with D tentatively TRBD2 (6 bases). Germline V gene lookup returns CDR1 LGHDT and CDR2 YNNKEL (reference sequence). The CDR3 consists of 15 residues. Between the trimmed V and J ends, which lost 0 bases and 6 bases, there was a span of 15 bases. Here the CDR3 reads CASSQEFQAGREQYF. The CDR3 region has the DNA TGTGCCAGCAGCCAAGAGTTCCAAGCGGGCCGCGAGCAGTACTTC.

For the CDR3, the DNA is TGTGCCAGCGGAACTAGCGGGCGGCCCGATGAGCAGTTCTTC. It translates to CASGTSGRPDEQFF. The chain carries TRBV7-2 and TRBJ2-1, with 9 positions matching TRBD2. Germline trimming cut 8 bases from V and 8 bases from J; bases unmatched to any gene: 10. Germline assignment: CDR1 SGHTA and CDR2 FQGNSA. This CDR3 is 14 amino acids long.

This sequence joins TRBV5-1 and TRBJ1-2, with 7 bases lining up with TRBD1. CDR3 length: 13 residues. The germline V gene has CDR1 SGHRS and CDR2 YFSETQ. Losses at the gene ends were 4 bases for V and 2 bases for J; bases not matched to a gene: 2. As DNA, the CDR3 is TGCGCCAGCAGCCCGGGACAGAACTATGGCTACACCTTC. Its translation is CASSPGQNYGYTF.

The chain has TRBV12-3 or TRBV12-4 and TRBJ1-3; D unclear. Trimming stripped 3 bases from V and 8 bases from J, with 5 bases between. The CDR3 totals 11 residues. CDR3 sequence (DNA): TGTGCCAGCAGTTTGTTCGACACCATATATTTT. This translates into CASSLFDTIYF.

The V call is TRBV5-5, the J call TRBJ2-7; tentatively, D is TRBD2 (6 bases). Germline V gene sequence: CDR1 SGHKS, CDR2 YYEKEE (reference sequence). Trimming removed 4 bases from V and 7 bases from J, with 18 bases in between. The CDR3 has 14 amino acids. This CDR3 reads CASSPLWGVEEQYF. The DNA for the CDR3 is TGTGCCAGCAGCCCACTGTGGGGGGTGGAAGAGCAGTACTTC.

The DNA for the CDR3 is TGTGCCAGCAGTTTTTTGGCGGAGTCCACAGATACGCAGTATTTT. Protein: CASSFLAESTDTQYF. This sequence joins TRBV28 and TRBJ2-3, with D unresolved. The CDR3 spans 15 residues. CDR1 and CDR2 from the germline V gene are MDHEN and SYDVKM. Trimming shortened V by 3 bases and J by 2 bases, and 12 bases separated the two germline ends.

The chain has TRBV4-1 and TRBJ1-5; D gene ambiguous. The V gene lost 6 bases and the J gene lost 6 bases, with 12 bases spanning the gap. The V gene's germline CDR1 is MGHRA and CDR2 YSYEKL. The CDR3 runs 13 residues. The CDR3 sequence: CASRPPVVQPQHF. CDR3 nucleotide sequence: TGCGCCAGCAGGCCCCCGGTTGTTCAGCCCCAGCATTTT.